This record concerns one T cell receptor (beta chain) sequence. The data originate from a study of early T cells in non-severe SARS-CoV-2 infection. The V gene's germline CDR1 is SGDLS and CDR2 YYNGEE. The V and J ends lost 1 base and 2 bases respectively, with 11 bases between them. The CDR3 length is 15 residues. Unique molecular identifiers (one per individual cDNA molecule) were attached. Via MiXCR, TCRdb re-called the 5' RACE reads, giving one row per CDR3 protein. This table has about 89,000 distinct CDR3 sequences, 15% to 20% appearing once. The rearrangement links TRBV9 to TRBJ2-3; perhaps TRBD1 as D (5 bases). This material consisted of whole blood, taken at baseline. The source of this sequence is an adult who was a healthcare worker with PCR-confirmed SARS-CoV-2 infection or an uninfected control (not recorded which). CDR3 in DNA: TGTGCCAGCAGCGTACAGGGCGGTCTCACAGATACGCAGTATTTT. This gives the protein CASSVQGGLTDTQYF.